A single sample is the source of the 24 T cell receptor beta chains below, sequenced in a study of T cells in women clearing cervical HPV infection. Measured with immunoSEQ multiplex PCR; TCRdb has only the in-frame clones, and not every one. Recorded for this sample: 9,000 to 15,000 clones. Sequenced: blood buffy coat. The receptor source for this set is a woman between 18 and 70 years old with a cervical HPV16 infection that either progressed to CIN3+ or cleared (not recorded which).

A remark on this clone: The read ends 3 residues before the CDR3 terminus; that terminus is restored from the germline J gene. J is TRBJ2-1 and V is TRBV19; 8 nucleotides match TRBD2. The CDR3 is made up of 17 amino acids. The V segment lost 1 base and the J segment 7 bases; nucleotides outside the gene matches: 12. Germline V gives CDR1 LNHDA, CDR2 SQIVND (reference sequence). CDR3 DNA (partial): TGTGCCAGTAGTATAGCCCTCGCGGGTAGCGGGGTAAATGAG. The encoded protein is CASSIALAGSGVNE. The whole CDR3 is CASSIALAGSGVNEQFF.

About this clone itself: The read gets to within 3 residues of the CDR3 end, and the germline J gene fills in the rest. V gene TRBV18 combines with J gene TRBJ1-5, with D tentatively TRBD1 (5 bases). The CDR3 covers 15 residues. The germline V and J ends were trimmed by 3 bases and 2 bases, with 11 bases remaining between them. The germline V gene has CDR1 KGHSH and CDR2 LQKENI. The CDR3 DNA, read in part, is TGTGCCAGCTCACCGGATAGGGGTGGCAATCAGCCC. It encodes CASSPDRGGNQP. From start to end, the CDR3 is CASSPDRGGNQPQHF.

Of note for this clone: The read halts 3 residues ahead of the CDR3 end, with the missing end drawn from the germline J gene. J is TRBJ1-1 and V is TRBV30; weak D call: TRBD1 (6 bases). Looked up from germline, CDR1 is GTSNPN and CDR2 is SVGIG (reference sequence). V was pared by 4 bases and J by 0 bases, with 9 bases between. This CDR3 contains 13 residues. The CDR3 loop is CAWMGQMNTEAFF. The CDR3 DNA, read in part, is TGTGCCTGGATGGGACAAATGAACACTGAA.

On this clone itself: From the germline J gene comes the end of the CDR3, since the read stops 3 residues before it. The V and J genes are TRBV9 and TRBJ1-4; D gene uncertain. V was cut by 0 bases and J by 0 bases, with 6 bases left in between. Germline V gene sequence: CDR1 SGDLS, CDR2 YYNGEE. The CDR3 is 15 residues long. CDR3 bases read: TGTGCCAGCAGCGTAGACAGTGCAACTAATGAAAAA. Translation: CASSVDSATNEK. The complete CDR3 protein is CASSVDSATNEKLFF.

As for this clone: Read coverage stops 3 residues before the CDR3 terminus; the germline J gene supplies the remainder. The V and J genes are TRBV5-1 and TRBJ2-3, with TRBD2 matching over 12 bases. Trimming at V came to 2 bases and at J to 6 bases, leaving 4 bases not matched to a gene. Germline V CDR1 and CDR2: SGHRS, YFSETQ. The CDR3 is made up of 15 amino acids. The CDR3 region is CASSLGLAGKDTQYF. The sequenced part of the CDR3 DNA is TGCGCCAGCAGCTTAGGACTAGCGGGGAAGGATACG.

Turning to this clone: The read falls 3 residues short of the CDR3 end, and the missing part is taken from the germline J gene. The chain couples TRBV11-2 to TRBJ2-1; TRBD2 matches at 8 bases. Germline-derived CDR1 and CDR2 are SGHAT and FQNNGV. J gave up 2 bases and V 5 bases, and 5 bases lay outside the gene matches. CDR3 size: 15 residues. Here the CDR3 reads CASSPPGGAYNEQFF. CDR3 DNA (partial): TGTGCCAGCAGCCCCCCGGGGGGGGCCTACAATGAG.

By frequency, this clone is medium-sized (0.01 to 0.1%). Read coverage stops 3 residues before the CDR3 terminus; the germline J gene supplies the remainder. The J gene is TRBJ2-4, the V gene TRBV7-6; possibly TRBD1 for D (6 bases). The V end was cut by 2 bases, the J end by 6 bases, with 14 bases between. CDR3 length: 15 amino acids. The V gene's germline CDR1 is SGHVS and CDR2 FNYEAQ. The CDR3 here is CASSLNPQGLNIQYF. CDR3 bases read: TGTGCCAGCAGCTTAAACCCTCAGGGGCTAAACATT.

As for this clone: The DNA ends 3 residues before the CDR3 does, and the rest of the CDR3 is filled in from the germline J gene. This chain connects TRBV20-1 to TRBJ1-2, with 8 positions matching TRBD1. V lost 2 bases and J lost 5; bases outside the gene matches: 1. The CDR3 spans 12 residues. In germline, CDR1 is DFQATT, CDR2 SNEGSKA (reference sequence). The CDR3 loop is CSARWTGYGYTF. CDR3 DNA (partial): TGCAGTGCTAGATGGACAGGGTATGGC.

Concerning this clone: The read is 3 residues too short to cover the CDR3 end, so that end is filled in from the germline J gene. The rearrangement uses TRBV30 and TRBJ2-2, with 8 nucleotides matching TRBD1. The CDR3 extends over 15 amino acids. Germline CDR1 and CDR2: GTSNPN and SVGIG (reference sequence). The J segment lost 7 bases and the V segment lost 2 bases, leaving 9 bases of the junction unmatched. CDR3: CAWSLHGQGGGELFF. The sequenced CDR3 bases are TGTGCCTGGAGTCTCCATGGACAGGGAGGCGGGGAG.

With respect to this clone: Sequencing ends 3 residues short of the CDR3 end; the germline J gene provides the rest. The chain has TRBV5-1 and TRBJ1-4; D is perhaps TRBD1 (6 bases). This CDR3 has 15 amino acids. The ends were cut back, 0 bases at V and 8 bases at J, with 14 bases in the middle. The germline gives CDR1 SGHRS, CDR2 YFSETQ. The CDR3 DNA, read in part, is TGCGCCAGCAGCTTGGTAGGGGGAGAAGGAGAAAAA. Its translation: CASSLVGGEGEK. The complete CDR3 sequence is CASSLVGGEGEKLFF.

The CDR3 loop reads CASSLFRGTNEKLFF. The covered CDR3 bases are TGCGCCAGCAGCCTATTCAGGGGAACTAATGAAAAA. The chain uses TRBV5-1 and TRBJ1-4; possible D gene TRBD1, 6 bases. The CDR3 is cut off 3 residues early in the read; its end comes from the germline J gene. CDR1 SGHRS and CDR2 YFSETQ come from the germline V gene. The CDR3 consists of 15 residues. With 4 bases removed from V and 1 base from J, the gap between germline ends came to 11 bases.

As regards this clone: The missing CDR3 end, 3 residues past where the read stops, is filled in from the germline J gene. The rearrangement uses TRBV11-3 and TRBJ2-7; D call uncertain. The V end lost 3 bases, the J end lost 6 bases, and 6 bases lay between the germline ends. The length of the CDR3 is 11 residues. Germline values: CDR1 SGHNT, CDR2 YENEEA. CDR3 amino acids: CASSLQVEQYF. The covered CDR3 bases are TGTGCCAGCAGCTTGCAGGTCGAG.

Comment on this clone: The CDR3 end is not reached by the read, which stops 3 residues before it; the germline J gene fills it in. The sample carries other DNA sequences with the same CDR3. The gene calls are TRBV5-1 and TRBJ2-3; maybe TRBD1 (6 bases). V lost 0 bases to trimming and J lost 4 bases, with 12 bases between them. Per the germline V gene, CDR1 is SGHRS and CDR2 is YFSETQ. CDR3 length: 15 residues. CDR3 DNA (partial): TGCGCCAGCAGCTTGGGGTTCAGGGGACCAGATACG. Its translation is CASSLGFRGPDT. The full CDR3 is CASSLGFRGPDTQYF.

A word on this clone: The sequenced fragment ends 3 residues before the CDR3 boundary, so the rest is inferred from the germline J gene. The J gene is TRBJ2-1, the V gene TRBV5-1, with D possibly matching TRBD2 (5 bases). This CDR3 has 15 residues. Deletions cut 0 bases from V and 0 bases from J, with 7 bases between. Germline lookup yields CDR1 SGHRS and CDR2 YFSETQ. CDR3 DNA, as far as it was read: TGCGCCAGCAGCTTGGGTCTAGCCTCCTACAATGAG. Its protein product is CASSLGLASYNE. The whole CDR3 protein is CASSLGLASYNEQFF.

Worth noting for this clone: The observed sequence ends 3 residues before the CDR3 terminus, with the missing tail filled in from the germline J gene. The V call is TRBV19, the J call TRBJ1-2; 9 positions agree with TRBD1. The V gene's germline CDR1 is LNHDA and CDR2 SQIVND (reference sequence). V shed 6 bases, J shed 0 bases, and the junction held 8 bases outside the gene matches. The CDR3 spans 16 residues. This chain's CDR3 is CASSLGGDRANYGYTF. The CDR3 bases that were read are TGTGCCAGTAGCCTGGGGGGGGACAGGGCTAACTATGGC.

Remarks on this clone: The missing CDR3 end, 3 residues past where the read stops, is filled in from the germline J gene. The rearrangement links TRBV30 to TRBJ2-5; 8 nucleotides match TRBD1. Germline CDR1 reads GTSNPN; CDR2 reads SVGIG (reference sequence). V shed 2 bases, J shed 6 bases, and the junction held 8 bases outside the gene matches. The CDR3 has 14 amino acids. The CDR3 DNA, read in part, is TGTGCCTGGAGTCCCCCGACAGGGGAAAAGACC. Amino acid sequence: CAWSPPTGEKT. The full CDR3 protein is CAWSPPTGEKTQYF.

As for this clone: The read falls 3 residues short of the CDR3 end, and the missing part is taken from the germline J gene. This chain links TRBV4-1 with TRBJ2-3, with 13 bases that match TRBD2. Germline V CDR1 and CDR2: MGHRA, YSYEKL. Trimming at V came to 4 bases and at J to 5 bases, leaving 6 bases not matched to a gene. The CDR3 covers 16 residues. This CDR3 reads CASSPRLAGGLDTQYF. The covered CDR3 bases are TGCGCCAGCAGCCCTAGACTAGCGGGGGGCCTAGATACG.

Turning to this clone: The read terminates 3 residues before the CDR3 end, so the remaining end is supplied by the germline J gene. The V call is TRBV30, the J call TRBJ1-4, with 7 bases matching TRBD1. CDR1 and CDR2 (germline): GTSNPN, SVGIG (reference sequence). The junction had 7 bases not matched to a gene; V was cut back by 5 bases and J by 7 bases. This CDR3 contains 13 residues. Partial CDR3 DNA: TGTGCCTGGGACAGGGCGCGAGGTGAAAAA. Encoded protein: CAWDRARGEK. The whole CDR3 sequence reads CAWDRARGEKLFF. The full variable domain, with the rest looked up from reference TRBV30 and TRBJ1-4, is SQTIHQWPATLVQPVGSPLSLECTVEGTSNPNLYWYRQAAGRGLQLLFYSVGIGQISSEVPQNLSASRPQDRQFILSSKKLLLSDSGFYLCAWDRARGEKLFFGSGTQLSVL.

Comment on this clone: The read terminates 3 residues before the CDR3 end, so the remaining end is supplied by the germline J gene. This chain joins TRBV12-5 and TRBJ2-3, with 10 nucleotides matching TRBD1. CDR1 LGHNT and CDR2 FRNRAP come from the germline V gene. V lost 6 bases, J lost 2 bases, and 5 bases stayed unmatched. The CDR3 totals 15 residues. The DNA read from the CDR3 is TGTGCTAGTGGCCCCGACAGGGGGCACACAGATACG. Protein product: CASGPDRGHTDT. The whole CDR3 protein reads CASGPDRGHTDTQYF.

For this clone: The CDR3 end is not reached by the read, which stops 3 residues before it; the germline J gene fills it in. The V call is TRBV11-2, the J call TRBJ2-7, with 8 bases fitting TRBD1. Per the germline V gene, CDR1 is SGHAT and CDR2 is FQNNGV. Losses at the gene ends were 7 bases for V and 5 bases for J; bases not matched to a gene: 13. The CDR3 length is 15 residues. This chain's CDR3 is CASTKSTAGGNEQYF. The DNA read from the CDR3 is TGTGCCAGCACCAAATCCACGGCAGGGGGCAACGAG. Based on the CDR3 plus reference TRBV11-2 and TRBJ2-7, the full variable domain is EAGVAQSPRYKIIEKRQSVAFWCNPISGHATLYWYQQILGQGPKLLIQFQNNGVVDDSQLPKDRFSAERLKGVDSTLKIQPAKLEDSAVYLCASTKSTAGGNEQYFGPGTRLTVT.

This CDR3 reads CASSSHLQGYEQYF. The CDR3 DNA, read in part, is TGTGCCAGCAGTTCACACTTACAGGGTTACGAG. This chain links TRBV27 with TRBJ2-7; TRBD1 is a possible D gene (6 bases). Sequencing ends 3 residues short of the CDR3 end; the germline J gene provides the rest. The V gene lost 4 bases and the J gene lost 4 bases, with 14 bases spanning the gap. In germline, CDR1 is MNHEY, CDR2 SMNVEV (reference sequence). The CDR3 loop spans 14 amino acids.

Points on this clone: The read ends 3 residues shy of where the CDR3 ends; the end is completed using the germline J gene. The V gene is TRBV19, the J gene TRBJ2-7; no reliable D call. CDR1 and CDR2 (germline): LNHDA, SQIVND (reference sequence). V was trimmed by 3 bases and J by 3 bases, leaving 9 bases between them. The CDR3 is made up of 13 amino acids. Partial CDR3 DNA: TGTGCCAGTAGTATCGGTCGCGACTACGAG. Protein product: CASSIGRDYE. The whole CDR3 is CASSIGRDYEQYF. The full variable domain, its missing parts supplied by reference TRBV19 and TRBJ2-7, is DGGITQSPKYLFRKEGQNVTLSCEQNLNHDAMYWYRQDPGQGLRLIYYSQIVNDFQKGDIAEGYSVSREKKESFPLTVTSAQKNPTAFYLCASSIGRDYEQYFGPGTRLTVT.

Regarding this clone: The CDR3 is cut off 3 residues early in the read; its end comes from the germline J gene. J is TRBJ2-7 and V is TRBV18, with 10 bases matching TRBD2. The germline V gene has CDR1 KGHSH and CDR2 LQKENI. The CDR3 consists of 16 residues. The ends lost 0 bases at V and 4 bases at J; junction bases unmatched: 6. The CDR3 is CASSPPGAGGQYEQYF. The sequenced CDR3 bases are TGTGCCAGCTCACCACCGGGAGCGGGGGGGCAATACGAG. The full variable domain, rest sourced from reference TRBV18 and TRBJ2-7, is NAGVMQNPRHLVRRRGQEARLRCSPMKGHSHVYWYRQLPEEGLKFMVYLQKENIIDESGMPKERFSAEFPKEGPSILRIQQVVRGDSAAYFCASSPPGAGGQYEQYFGPGTRLTVT.

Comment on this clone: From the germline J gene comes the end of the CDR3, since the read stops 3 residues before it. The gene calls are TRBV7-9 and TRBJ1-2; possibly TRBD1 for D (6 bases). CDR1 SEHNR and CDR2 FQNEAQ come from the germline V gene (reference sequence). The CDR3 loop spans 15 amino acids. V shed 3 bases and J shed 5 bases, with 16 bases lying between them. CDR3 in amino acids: CASSFGSEGEYGYTF. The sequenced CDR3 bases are TGTGCCAGCAGCTTCGGGTCAGAGGGGGAGTATGGC. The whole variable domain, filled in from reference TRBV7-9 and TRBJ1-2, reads DTGVSQNPRHKITKRGQNVTFRCDPISEHNRLYWYRQTLGQGPEFLTYFQNEAQLEKSRLLSDRFSAERPKGSFSTLEIQRTEQGDSAMYLCASSFGSEGEYGYTFGSGTRLTVV.